This T cell receptor (beta chain) appears in the sequencing data of a study of OX40 agonist ivuxolimab in advanced cancers. Points from the study as a whole: Average numbers of expanded clones were greater in CD8+ T cells than in CD4+.

A note on this clone: The antigen remains unidentified.

The CDR3 runs to 16 residues. V was trimmed by 0 bases and J by 2 bases, leaving 14 bases between them. Germline V gives CDR1 LGHNA, CDR2 YSLEER. TCRdb keeps only in-frame clones here, not all; method: immunoSEQ multiplex PCR. The sample records 50,000 to 60,000 clones, roughly four fifths being singletons. This sequence joins TRBV4-3 and TRBJ2-7; D might be TRBD1 or TRBD2, each matching 6 bases. This receptor was obtained from an adult with an advanced solid tumor such as melanoma, head and neck, liver or kidney cancer. The starting material was CD4+ or CD8+ T cells sorted from blood, obtained in a trial of the OX40 agonist ivuxolimab. CDR3 DNA: TGCGCCAGCAGCCAAGAAGGGGGGCGGGGACCCTACGAGCAGTACTTC. It encodes CASSQEGGRGPYEQYF.